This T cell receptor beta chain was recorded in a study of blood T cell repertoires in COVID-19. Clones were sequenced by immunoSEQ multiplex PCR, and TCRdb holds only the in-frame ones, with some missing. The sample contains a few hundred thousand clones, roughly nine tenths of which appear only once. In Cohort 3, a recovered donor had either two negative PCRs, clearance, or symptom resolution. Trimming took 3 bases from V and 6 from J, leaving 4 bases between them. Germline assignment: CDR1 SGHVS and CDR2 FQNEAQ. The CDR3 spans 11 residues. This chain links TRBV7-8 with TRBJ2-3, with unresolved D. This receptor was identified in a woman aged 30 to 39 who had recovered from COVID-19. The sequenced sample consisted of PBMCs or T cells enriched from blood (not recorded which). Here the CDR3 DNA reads TGTGCCAGCAGCTTGAGGGATACGCAGTATTTT. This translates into CASSLRDTQYF.